These T cell receptor beta chains were read from a single sample in a study of blood T cell repertoires in COVID-19. The repertoire was sequenced with immunoSEQ multiplex PCR; TCRdb's copy has only in-frame clones and lacks some. Of about 190,000 clones in the sample, about 89% were seen once. Sequencing was performed on peripheral blood. All receptors derive from a man aged 35 to 55 with acute or convalescent COVID-19. Both conserved end residues are trimmed from each CDR3. Each record gives: V gene, J gene, CDR3 protein.

v_call: TRBV2
j_call: TRBJ2-7
cdr3_aa: ASSEGRTGHEQY

v_call: TRBV12-3/TRBV12-4
j_call: TRBJ2-1
cdr3_aa: ASNPGLLNEQF

v_call: TRBV10-1
j_call: TRBJ2-1
cdr3_aa: ASSEAGTSGYNEQF

v_call: TRBV12-3/TRBV12-4
j_call: TRBJ1-2
cdr3_aa: ASSLVGQGAKD

v_call: TRBV7-2
j_call: TRBJ2-3
cdr3_aa: ASSFDRGSDTQY

v_call: TRBV27
j_call: TRBJ2-3
cdr3_aa: ASRIAGALTDTQY

v_call: TRBV9
j_call: TRBJ2-6
cdr3_aa: ASSVLMGQGRSGANVLT

v_call: TRBV27
j_call: TRBJ2-2
cdr3_aa: ASSLRVTGELF

v_call: TRBV9
j_call: TRBJ2-1
cdr3_aa: ASSVTSADEQF

v_call: TRBV7-9
j_call: TRBJ1-1
cdr3_aa: ASSLIDRYTEAF

v_call: TRBV2
j_call: TRBJ1-4
cdr3_aa: ASSEQSRGNEKLF

v_call: TRBV4-2
j_call: TRBJ2-1
cdr3_aa: ASSQDRGGIGNEQF

v_call: TRBV5-4
j_call: TRBJ2-6
cdr3_aa: ASRKYGTGSSGANVLT

v_call: TRBV20-1
j_call: TRBJ1-5
cdr3_aa: SASRGQGTLNQPQH

v_call: TRBV2
j_call: TRBJ2-7
cdr3_aa: ASSEIPAILLYEQY

v_call: TRBV6-5
j_call: TRBJ1-4
cdr3_aa: ASSSVRGKKLF

v_call: TRBV7-8
j_call: TRBJ2-7
cdr3_aa: ASSPGGAYEQY

v_call: TRBV6-2/TRBV6-3
j_call: TRBJ2-7
cdr3_aa: ASSFVISGTYTYEQY

v_call: TRBV3-1/TRBV3-2
j_call: TRBJ2-7
cdr3_aa: ASSPRRNSYEQY

v_call: TRBV7-7
j_call: TRBJ1-3
cdr3_aa: ASSSGGPGNTIY

v_call: TRBV9
j_call: TRBJ2-5
cdr3_aa: ASRDDSQETQY

v_call: TRBV18
j_call: TRBJ2-1
cdr3_aa: ASSPPPTYNEQF

v_call: TRBV19
j_call: TRBJ2-3
cdr3_aa: ASTPTSTDTQY

v_call: TRBV5-1
j_call: TRBJ2-5
cdr3_aa: ASSLDTGQETQY